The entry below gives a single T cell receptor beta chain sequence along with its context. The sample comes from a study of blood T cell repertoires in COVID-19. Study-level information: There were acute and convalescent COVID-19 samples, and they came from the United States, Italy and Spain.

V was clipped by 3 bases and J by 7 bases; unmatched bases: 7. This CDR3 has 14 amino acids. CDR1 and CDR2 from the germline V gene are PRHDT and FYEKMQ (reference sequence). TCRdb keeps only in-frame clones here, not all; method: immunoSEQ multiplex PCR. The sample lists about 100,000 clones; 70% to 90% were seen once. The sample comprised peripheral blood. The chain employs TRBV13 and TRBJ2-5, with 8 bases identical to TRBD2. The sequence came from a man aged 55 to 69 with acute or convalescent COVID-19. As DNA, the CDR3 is TGTGCCAGCAGCTTGGGGACTAGGTTTATGACCCAGTACTTC. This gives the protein CASSLGTRFMTQYF. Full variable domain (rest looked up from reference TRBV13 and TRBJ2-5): AAGVIQSPRHLIKEKRETATLKCYPIPRHDTVYWYQQGPGQDPQFLISFYEKMQSDKGSIPDRFSAQQFSDYHSELNMSSLELGDSALYFCASSLGTRFMTQYFGPGTRLLVL.